This TCR beta chain was found in a study of blood T cell repertoires in COVID-19. Everyone who took part was roughly 18 to 89 years old, and they came from 20 to 25 US areas. V lost 5 bases and J lost 8, with 18 bases in between. This CDR3 spans 14 amino acids. Germline-derived CDR1 and CDR2 are MNHNY and SVGAGI (reference sequence). Clones were read by immunoSEQ multiplex PCR, and TCRdb kept only the in-frame ones, dropping some. The table lists 250,000 to 300,000 clones, approximately 91% of them singletons. The chain recombines TRBV6-6 with TRBJ1-2, with a possible D match to TRBD1 (5 bases). Sample: PBMCs or T cells enriched from blood (not recorded which). This sequence originates from a woman in her thirties or forties with acute COVID-19. DNA of the CDR3: TGTGCCAGCAGTCCCCAGGGAGGGCTTAAAGGCTACACCTTC. Translated, it gives CASSPQGGLKGYTF.